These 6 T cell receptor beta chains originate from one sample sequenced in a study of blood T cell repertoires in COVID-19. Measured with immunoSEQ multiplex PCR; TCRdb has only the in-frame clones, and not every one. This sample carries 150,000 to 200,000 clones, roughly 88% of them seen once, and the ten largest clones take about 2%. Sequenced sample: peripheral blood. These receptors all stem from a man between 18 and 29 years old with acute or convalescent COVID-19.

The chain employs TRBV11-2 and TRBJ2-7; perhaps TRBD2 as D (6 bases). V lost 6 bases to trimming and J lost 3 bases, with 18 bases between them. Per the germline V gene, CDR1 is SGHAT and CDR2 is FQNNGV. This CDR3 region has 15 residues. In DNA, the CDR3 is TGTGCCAGCAGTCCCCCGGGGCGGGAACTCTACGAGCAGTACTTC. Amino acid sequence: CASSPPGRELYEQYF. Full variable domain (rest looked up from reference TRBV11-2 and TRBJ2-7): EAGVAQSPRYKIIEKRQSVAFWCNPISGHATLYWYQQILGQGPKLLIQFQNNGVVDDSQLPKDRFSAERLKGVDSTLKIQPAKLEDSAVYLCASSPPGRELYEQYFGPGTRLTVT.

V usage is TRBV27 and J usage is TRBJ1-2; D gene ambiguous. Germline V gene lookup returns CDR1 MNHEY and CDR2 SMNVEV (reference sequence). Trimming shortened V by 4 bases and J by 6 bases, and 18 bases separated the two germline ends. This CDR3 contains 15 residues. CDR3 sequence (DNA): TGTGCCAGCAGTTCTTCTCCGTCCGGGATCGATGGCTACACCTTC. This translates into CASSSSPSGIDGYTF.

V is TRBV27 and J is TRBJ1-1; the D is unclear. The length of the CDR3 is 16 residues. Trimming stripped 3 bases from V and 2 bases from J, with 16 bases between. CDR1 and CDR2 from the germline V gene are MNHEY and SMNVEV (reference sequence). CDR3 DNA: TGTGCCAGCAGTTTTACTTCTCTCCGAGTAAACACTGAAGCTTTCTTT. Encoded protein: CASSFTSLRVNTEAFF.

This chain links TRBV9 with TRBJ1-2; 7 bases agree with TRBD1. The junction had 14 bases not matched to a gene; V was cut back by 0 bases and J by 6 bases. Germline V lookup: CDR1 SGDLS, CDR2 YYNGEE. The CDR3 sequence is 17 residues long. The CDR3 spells CASSVVRDLDRENGYTF. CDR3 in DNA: TGTGCCAGCAGCGTAGTCCGCGACCTAGACAGGGAAAATGGCTACACCTTC.

The CDR3 nucleotides read TGCGCCAGCAGCCAAGCCGGACAGCCTAACTATGGCTACACCTTC. Encoded protein: CASSQAGQPNYGYTF. The V call is TRBV4-1, the J call TRBJ1-2; maybe TRBD1 (6 bases). Trimming took 1 base from V and 0 from J, leaving 9 bases between them. The CDR3 runs 15 residues. From germline, CDR1 is MGHRA and CDR2 YSYEKL.

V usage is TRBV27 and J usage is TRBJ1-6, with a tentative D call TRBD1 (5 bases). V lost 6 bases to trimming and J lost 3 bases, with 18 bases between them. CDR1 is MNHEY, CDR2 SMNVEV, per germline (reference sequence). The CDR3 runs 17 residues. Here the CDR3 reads CASSRGRGPNYNSPLHF. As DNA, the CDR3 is TGTGCCAGCAGCCGTGGGAGGGGCCCAAACTATAATTCACCCCTCCACTTT.